This TCR beta chain stems from a study of shared clonotypes between healthy human individuals. Overall study context: CD4 naive cells filled three plates per donor, CD4 memory three, CD8 naive two and CD8 memory one.

CDR3 length: 13 residues. The V gene's germline CDR1 is SGHNT and CDR2 YYREEE (reference sequence). Trimming cost V 0 bases and J 5 bases, with 5 bases left between them. A word on this clone: Its specificity is not known.

Only in-frame clones appear in the TCRdb table, and some are missing; sequencing was by immunoSEQ multiplex PCR. The profile shows approximately 700,000 clones, 73% of them singletons. Whole-study results and caveats: Among donors, the sharing of clonotypes was expected to be influenced by sequencing depth. The study's rarefaction showed incomplete sorted-subset sequencing despite large depth.

Every one of the donors was a Caucasian adult that lived in Nashville, Tennessee. The sequenced sample was memory CD4+ T cells sorted from blood. Subset specified: CD45RA-negative fraction. V and J are TRBV5-4 and TRBJ1-4; D not resolved. The TCR was taken from a woman between 25 and 40 years old in good health. The CDR3 DNA sequence: TGTGCCAGCAGCTTGGAAAGCAATGAAAAACTGTTTTTT. Translated: CASSLESNEKLFF.